What follows are 21 T cell receptor beta chains derived from one specimen sequenced in a study of blood T cell repertoires in COVID-19. TCRdb's copy holds only in-frame clones and misses some; the assay was immunoSEQ multiplex PCR. Among roughly 91,000 clones listed, less than 90% were seen once. Sequences were obtained from peripheral blood. These receptors originate from a man in his sixties or seventies with active or convalescent COVID-19.

The gene calls are TRBV11-3 and TRBJ1-1; TRBD1 aligns across 8 bases. Losses at the gene ends were 2 bases for V and 8 bases for J; bases not matched to a gene: 13. The CDR3 consists of 16 residues. Germline V gives CDR1 SGHNT, CDR2 YENEEA. CDR3 bases: TGTGCCAGCAGCTTAACAGGCACGACAGGGGCAGGAGAAGCTTTCTTT. This gives the protein CASSLTGTTGAGEAFF.

This clone showed up just once. The chain is built from TRBV7-9 and TRBJ1-5; no clear D gene. The CDR3 sequence is 14 residues long. Between the trimmed V and J ends, which lost 3 bases and 6 bases, there was a span of 12 bases. CDR1 and CDR2 from the germline V gene are SEHNR and FQNEAQ (reference sequence). The CDR3 spells CASSFGSGGQPQHF. The DNA of the CDR3 is TGTGCCAGCAGCTTTGGGTCAGGAGGTCAGCCCCAGCATTTT.

This clone came up a few times. V is TRBV9 and J is TRBJ2-5; D gene ambiguous. CDR1 is SGDLS and CDR2 is YYNGEE in the germline V gene. This CDR3 contains 15 residues. V was shortened by 1 base and J by 2 bases, with 12 bases between the two germline ends. The CDR3 bases are TGTGCCAGCAGCGTATCGACTGGATCACAAGAGACCCAGTACTTC. Its protein product is CASSVSTGSQETQYF.

The chain carries TRBV4-1 and TRBJ1-4; 9 positions match TRBD1. Germline lookup yields CDR1 MGHRA and CDR2 YSYEKL. Germline trimming cut 2 bases from V and 11 bases from J; bases unmatched to any gene: 24. CDR3 length: 20 amino acids. For the CDR3, the DNA is TGCGCCAGCAGCCAAACTCCTATGGGGACAGGGTACTCTGATGAAGTGAAACTGTTTTTT. Protein: CASSQTPMGTGYSDEVKLFF.

The V call is TRBV6-5, the J call TRBJ2-2; 9 nucleotides align to TRBD1. Per the germline V gene, CDR1 is MNHEY and CDR2 is SVGAGI. This CDR3 has 14 residues. V gave up 6 bases and J gave up 5 bases; unmatched junction bases: 4. The CDR3 region has the DNA TGTGCCAGCAGATCGGGACAGGGAACCGGGGAGCTGTTTTTT. Translating it yields CASRSGQGTGELFF.

This clone was detected a few times. The genes are TRBV6-1 and TRBJ1-2, with D possibly TRBD1 on 5 matching bases. CDR1 is MNHNS, CDR2 SASEGT, per germline. The CDR3 is 15 residues long. The V and J ends lost 1 base and 7 bases respectively, with 16 bases between them. The CDR3 nucleotides read TGTGCCAGCAGTGAAGTATCAGGGCGTTTAAGTGGCTACACCTTC. Amino acid sequence: CASSEVSGRLSGYTF.

The chain is built from TRBV7-9 and TRBJ2-5; 9 bases agree with TRBD2. J gave up 5 bases and V 6 bases, and 4 bases lay outside the gene matches. The CDR3 consists of 13 residues. From germline, CDR1 is SEHNR and CDR2 FQNEAQ (reference sequence). This CDR3 reads CASSSSGGETQYF. As DNA, the CDR3 is TGTGCCAGCAGTTCGAGCGGGGGGGAGACCCAGTACTTC.

V and J are TRBV3-1 (or the pseudogene TRBV3-2) and TRBJ1-2; weak D call: TRBD1 (5 bases). The V gene lost 3 bases and the J gene lost 4 bases, with 15 bases spanning the gap. CDR1 and CDR2 (germline): LGHDT, YNNKEL (reference sequence). The CDR3 consists of 15 residues. DNA for the CDR3: TGTGCCAGCAGCCAGGCAGGGATGTCCGGCTATGGCTACACCTTC. Its protein is CASSQAGMSGYGYTF.

The V and J genes are TRBV7-2 and TRBJ2-3; D is possibly TRBD1 (6 bases). The CDR3 contains 14 residues. V lost 10 bases and J 0 bases, leaving 14 bases between the germline ends. Germline V CDR1 and CDR2: SGHTA, FQGNSA. This CDR3 reads CAIGSGGSTDTQYF. CDR3 nucleotide sequence: TGTGCCATCGGAAGTGGGGGCAGCACAGATACGCAGTATTTT.

The CDR3 region has the DNA TGTGCCAGCAGTGAACGACAGAACTTCTATGGCTACACCTTC. Its protein product is CASSERQNFYGYTF. The chain has TRBV2 and TRBJ1-2; tentatively, D is TRBD1 (5 bases). The length of the CDR3 is 14 residues. The V gene's germline CDR1 is SNHLY and CDR2 FYNNEI. V lost 2 bases and J 4 bases, leaving 11 bases between the germline ends.

Only a few counts were recorded for this clone. The J gene is TRBJ1-1, the V gene TRBV2, with TRBD1 identical over 8 bases. This CDR3 has 14 residues. V shed 6 bases, J shed 6 bases, and the junction held 9 bases outside the gene matches. Germline CDR1 SNHLY, CDR2 FYNNEI. CDR3 nucleotides: TGTGCCAGCAGAGCGACAGGGGAAATCGCTGAAGCTTTCTTT. Translation gives CASRATGEIAEAFF.

This sequence joins TRBV2 and TRBJ1-5; 8 nucleotides align to TRBD1. This CDR3 contains 14 residues. Germline CDR1 reads SNHLY; CDR2 reads FYNNEI. Trimming cost V 6 bases and J 10 bases; bases outside gene matches: 11. CDR3 region: CASRTGTGPSPQHF. CDR3 sequence (DNA): TGTGCCAGCAGAACCGGGACAGGCCCGAGCCCCCAGCATTTT. The full variable domain, with the rest looked up from reference TRBV2 and TRBJ1-5, is EPEVTQTPSHQVTQMGQEVILRCVPISNHLYFYWYRQILGQKVEFLVSFYNNEISEKSEIFDDQFSVERPDGSNFTLKIRSTKLEDSAMYFCASRTGTGPSPQHFGDGTRLSIL.

This chain connects TRBV6-5 to TRBJ1-4; 10 nucleotides line up with TRBD1. The V and J ends lost 4 bases and 10 bases, in that order; junction bases with no gene match: 9. Germline lookup yields CDR1 MNHEY and CDR2 SVGAGI. The CDR3 contains 15 residues. In DNA, the CDR3 is TGTGCCAGCAGTTCCCCCTCGACAGGGGGCGGAAAACTGTTTTTT. Encoded protein: CASSSPSTGGGKLFF.

This chain joins TRBV28 and TRBJ2-7; 9 bases align to TRBD1. CDR3 size: 15 residues. The germline CDR1 and CDR2 sequences are MDHEN and SYDVKM. The trim removed 5 bases at V and 5 bases at J, leaving 10 bases unmatched. CDR3 residues: CASSPTGGAVNEQYF. For the CDR3, the DNA is TGTGCCAGCAGTCCTACAGGGGGCGCAGTAAACGAGCAGTACTTC.

The gene calls are TRBV27 and TRBJ2-5; perhaps TRBD1 as D (5 bases). CDR3 length: 13 residues. V dropped 8 bases and J dropped 1 base, with 11 bases sitting between them. In germline, CDR1 is MNHEY, CDR2 SMNVEV (reference sequence). CDR3 bases: TGTGCCAGCGGAAGGACATCCCAAGAGACCCAGTACTTC. Its translation is CASGRTSQETQYF.

This rearrangement joins TRBV18 to TRBJ2-7; 7 bases fit TRBD1. This CDR3 contains 13 residues. V lost 6 bases and J lost 4; bases outside the gene matches: 6. The germline V gene has CDR1 KGHSH and CDR2 LQKENI. Here the CDR3 reads CASSRGRVYEQYF. CDR3 nucleotide sequence: TGTGCCAGCTCGAGGGGGCGAGTGTACGAGCAGTACTTC.

V is TRBV2 and J is TRBJ1-5; TRBD1 is a possible D gene (5 bases). Germline-derived CDR1 and CDR2 are SNHLY and FYNNEI. The V and J ends lost 5 bases and 7 bases respectively, with 9 bases between them. This CDR3 comprises 12 residues. The CDR3 reads CASSLQGQPQHF. CDR3 nucleotides: TGTGCCAGCAGTCTCCAGGGACAGCCCCAGCATTTT.

This clone was counted a single time. V gene TRBV25-1 combines with J gene TRBJ1-2; 10 positions agree with TRBD1. Germline lookup yields CDR1 MGHDK and CDR2 SYGVNS. With 8 bases clipped from V and 7 bases from J, the junction kept 7 bases outside the gene matches. This CDR3 region has 13 residues. The CDR3 loop is CASRQGAHPGYTF. CDR3 bases: TGTGCCAGCCGACAGGGGGCGCATCCTGGCTACACCTTC.

V usage is TRBV28 and J usage is TRBJ1-2, with TRBD1 as a possible D gene (5 bases). V was shortened by 5 bases and J by 5 bases, with 9 bases between the two germline ends. This CDR3 is built from 12 residues. Germline V gene lookup returns CDR1 MDHEN and CDR2 SYDVKM. The CDR3 DNA sequence: TGTGCCAGCAGTCCCCCAGGGTATGGCTACACCTTC. Translated: CASSPPGYGYTF.

This clone was found many times. The rearrangement joins TRBV10-3 to TRBJ1-2, with no clear D. The CDR3 runs 13 residues. Trimming stripped 10 bases from V and 2 bases from J, with 14 bases between. The germline V gene encodes CDR1 ENHRY and CDR2 SYGVKD. The chain's CDR3 is CATRPAGNYGYTF. Here the CDR3 DNA reads TGTGCCACCCGACCTGCGGGGAACTATGGCTACACCTTC.

The V gene is TRBV10-2, the J gene TRBJ1-2, with a possible D match to TRBD1 (5 bases). V gave up 3 bases and J gave up 7 bases, with 15 bases separating them. This CDR3 region has 14 residues. Germline-derived CDR1 and CDR2 are WSHSY and SAAADI. The chain's CDR3 is CASSDDSLGSGYTF. CDR3 nucleotides: TGCGCCAGCAGTGACGACAGCCTCGGTAGTGGCTACACCTTC.